What follows are 32 T cell receptor beta chains derived from one specimen sequenced in a study of T cells in Graves' hyperthyroidism and ophthalmopathy. It was RNA transcripts that yielded the amplified TCR beta CDR3 regions. First-round RT-PCR with HTBI primers amplified the TCR CDR3 region. Via MiXCR, TCRdb re-called the multiplex PCR reads, giving one row per CDR3 protein. Seen here are fewer than 250,000 distinct CDR3 sequences, less than 20% observed once, and the top ten hold around 28%. The sequenced sample was blood. The receptors were gathered from a woman younger than 35 with Graves' ophthalmopathy.

This clonotype appeared many times. The J gene is TRBJ2-3, the V gene TRBV12-3 or TRBV12-4, with 13 bases fitting TRBD2. This CDR3 region has 19 residues. V lost 6 bases, J lost 0 bases, and 12 bases stayed unmatched. CDR3 coding DNA: TGTGCCAGCAGCTTACTAGCGGGGGGGCGCCCTCACAGCACAGATACGCAGTATTTT. It is translated as CASSLLAGGRPHSTDTQYF.

This clonotype was seen at least ten times. CDR3 loop: CSARDIRQIAEAFF. CDR3 sequence (DNA): TGCAGTGCTAGAGATATTCGGCAGATCGCTGAAGCTTTCTTT. The gene calls are TRBV20-1 and TRBJ1-1; D gene unclear. The germline gives CDR1 DFQATT, CDR2 SNEGSKA (reference sequence). The CDR3 is 14 residues long. Trimming stripped 0 bases from V and 6 bases from J, with 14 bases between.

This clonotype has ten or more counts. This chain uses TRBV27 with TRBJ2-7; D possibly corresponds to TRBD1 (6 bases). Germline V gene data show CDR1 as MNHEY and CDR2 as SMNVEV (reference sequence). Trimming left V 0 bases short and J 3 bases short, with 15 bases between. The CDR3 has 16 residues. The CDR3, as DNA: TGTGCCAGCAGTTTATCGATTTGGGACACCCACTACGAGCAGTACTTC. Amino acids: CASSLSIWDTHYEQYF.

The chain couples TRBV28 to TRBJ1-5; 8 bases agree with TRBD1. The junction had 14 bases not matched to a gene; V was cut back by 4 bases and J by 3 bases. The CDR3 sequence is 18 residues long. Germline assignment: CDR1 MDHEN and CDR2 SYDVKM. CDR3 region: CASSSLGTGGSYNQPQHF. CDR3 bases: TGTGCCAGCAGTTCTCTCGGGACAGGAGGTTCCTACAATCAGCCCCAGCATTTT. Full variable domain (rest looked up from reference TRBV28 and TRBJ1-5): DVKVTQSSRYLVKRTGEKVFLECVQDMDHENMFWYRQDPGLGLRLIYFSYDVKMKEKGDIPEGYSVSREKKERFSLILESASTNQTSMYLCASSSLGTGGSYNQPQHFGDGTRLSIL.

This clonotype has just a few counts. A much larger clone differs from this one at a single base, so this may be a read error. The chain is built from TRBV20-1 and TRBJ2-7, with TRBD1 as a possible D gene (6 bases). Germline CDR1 and CDR2: DFQATT and SNEGSKA (reference sequence). CDR3 length: 11 residues. CDR3 in amino acids: CSAPTGYERYF. Written as DNA, the CDR3 is TGCAGTGCCCCGACAGGATACGAGCGGTACTTC.

Notes on this clonotype: Germline is not matched at one junction end, which may reflect a read error. The chain couples TRBV6-1 to TRBJ2-2; tentative D call: TRBD1 (6 bases). Germline CDR1 is MNHNS and CDR2 is SASEGT. The CDR3 is 15 amino acids. The DNA of the CDR3 is TGTGCCAGCATTTACGGGACAAGGCTAACCGGGGAGCTGGTTTTT. This encodes CASIYGTRLTGELVF.

This clonotype has at least ten counts. The chain recombines TRBV19 with TRBJ1-2; D might be TRBD1 (5 bases). This CDR3 has 14 amino acids. Trimming pared 2 bases from V and 4 bases from J, leaving 11 bases between. The germline V gene has CDR1 LNHDA and CDR2 SQIVND (reference sequence). This CDR3 is CASSITHRRYGYTF. CDR3 nucleotides: TGTGCCAGTAGTATAACCCACAGGCGCTATGGCTACACCTTC.

The DNA for the CDR3 is TGTGCCAGCAGACCGGGACTAGCGGTCTACGAGCAGTACGTC. Amino acids: CASRPGLAVYEQYV. V is TRBV11-3 and J is TRBJ2-7, with 11 bases matching TRBD2. V gave up 6 bases and J gave up 3 bases; unmatched junction bases: 4. Germline lookup yields CDR1 SGHNT and CDR2 YENEEA. CDR3 length: 14 residues.

The table lists this clonotype with many counts. This sequence joins TRBV27 and TRBJ2-1; 7 nucleotides align to TRBD2. Germline CDR1 MNHEY, CDR2 SMNVEV (reference sequence). The CDR3 runs to 15 residues. V gave up 2 bases and J gave up 7 bases; unmatched junction bases: 8. This CDR3 is CASSLAGASHNEQFF. CDR3 nucleotide sequence: TGTGCCAGCAGTTTAGCGGGAGCCAGTCATAATGAGCAGTTCTTC.

This clonotype showed up many times. The chain employs TRBV20-1 and TRBJ2-3; D is ambiguous. Germline assignment: CDR1 DFQATT and CDR2 SNEGSKA (reference sequence). Trimming cost V 3 bases and J 1 base, with 11 bases left between them. This CDR3 is built from 14 residues. The CDR3, as DNA: TGCAGTGCTAGGTATAGCCTAGGCACAGATACGCAGTATTTT. This codes for CSARYSLGTDTQYF.

The V gene is TRBV6-2 or TRBV6-3, the J gene TRBJ2-5, with 8 bases matching TRBD1. The ends lost 10 bases at V and 2 bases at J; junction bases unmatched: 9. The CDR3 consists of 14 residues. Germline values: CDR1 MNHEY, CDR2 SVGEGT. The DNA for the CDR3 is TGTGCCAACAGCGGTGACAGGGGTCAAGAGACCCAGTACTTC. Residues: CANSGDRGQETQYF.

Ten or more counts support this clonotype. The chain links TRBV5-1 to TRBJ2-1; TRBD2 matches at 12 bases. The trim removed 4 bases at V and 10 bases at J, leaving 6 bases unmatched. This CDR3 has 14 amino acids. Looked up from germline, CDR1 is SGHRS and CDR2 is YFSETQ. This CDR3 is CASSPGLAGEEQFF. The CDR3 DNA reads as TGCGCCAGCAGCCCGGGACTAGCGGGTGAGGAGCAGTTCTTC.

There are many counts of this clonotype. The rearrangement uses TRBV28 and TRBJ2-1; a weak D match, TRBD2 (6 bases). The V end lost 2 bases, the J end lost 6 bases, and 20 bases lay between the germline ends. This CDR3 has 17 amino acids. In germline, CDR1 is MDHEN, CDR2 SYDVKM. The CDR3 is CASSLIPRAGPFNEQFF. The DNA of the CDR3 is TGTGCCAGCAGTTTAATCCCGAGGGCGGGACCGTTCAATGAGCAGTTCTTC.

This clonotype was seen at least ten times. This chain uses TRBV2 with TRBJ2-7; D is possibly TRBD1 or TRBD2 (7 bases each). The CDR3 covers 15 residues. CDR1 is SNHLY, CDR2 FYNNEI, per germline. V gave up 6 bases and J gave up 3 bases, with 18 bases separating them. CDR3 in DNA: TGTGCCAGCAGGGGGGGGGACAGACTAAACTACGAGCAGTACTTC. Translation: CASRGGDRLNYEQYF.

In its sample, this clonotype was seen a few times. This chain joins TRBV19 and TRBJ1-5; 8 bases line up with TRBD1. The CDR3 is 15 residues long. Germline V gene lookup returns CDR1 LNHDA and CDR2 SQIVND (reference sequence). V lost 3 bases, J lost 4 bases, and 5 bases stayed unmatched. CDR3 nucleotides: TGTGCCAGTAGTATTACAGGGGGAAGAAATCAGCCCCAGCATTTT. The encoded protein is CASSITGGRNQPQHF.

In this sample, this clonotype turned up many times. This chain joins TRBV13 and TRBJ2-1, with 10 bases matching TRBD2. The CDR3 loop spans 17 amino acids. Germline values: CDR1 PRHDT, CDR2 FYEKMQ (reference sequence). V was pared by 0 bases and J by 4 bases, with 6 bases of the junction left unmatched. The CDR3 here is CASSLGRLAGGYNEQFF. For the CDR3, the DNA is TGTGCCAGCAGCTTAGGCCGCTTAGCGGGAGGTTACAATGAGCAGTTCTTC.

This sequence joins TRBV7-9 and TRBJ2-7, with D maybe TRBD1 (6 bases). Trimming cost V 5 bases and J 2 bases, with 19 bases left between them. Germline V gives CDR1 SEHNR, CDR2 FQNEAQ (reference sequence). This CDR3 comprises 16 residues. The CDR3 DNA follows: TGTGCCAGCAGCACCCCCGGGTCAGGGGACACCTACGAGCAGTACTTC. It codes for CASSTPGSGDTYEQYF.

This clonotype was recorded at least ten times. The rearrangement uses TRBV28 and TRBJ1-1, with a weak D call TRBD1 (5 bases). The germline V and J ends were trimmed by 8 bases and 6 bases, with 13 bases remaining between them. The CDR3 is made up of 12 amino acids. Germline CDR1 and CDR2: MDHEN and SYDVKM. The CDR3 DNA sequence: TGTGCCAGCTACGACAGCAAACCTGAAGCTTTCTTT. It translates to CASYDSKPEAFF.

The sample holds many counts of this clonotype. The chain is built from TRBV5-1 and TRBJ2-2, with TRBD2 identical over 9 bases. With V trimmed by 5 bases and J by 2 bases, 7 bases remained unmatched. CDR1 is SGHRS and CDR2 is YFSETQ in the germline V gene. The CDR3 covers 16 residues. CDR3 DNA: TGCGCCAGCAGGCCGGTAGCGGGGGATAACACCGGGGAGCTGTTTTTT. Its translation is CASRPVAGDNTGELFF.

In this sample, this clonotype turned up a few times. The rearrangement links TRBV19 to TRBJ2-1; the D gene is possibly TRBD2 (5 bases). Looked up from germline, CDR1 is LNHDA and CDR2 is SQIVND (reference sequence). Trimming removed 1 base at V and 12 bases at J, with 13 bases between. The CDR3 loop spans 13 amino acids. CDR3 sequence: CASSIGEGFWQFF. As DNA, the CDR3 is TGTGCCAGTAGTATAGGAGAGGGCTTTTGGCAGTTCTTC.

In this sample, this clonotype turned up a few times. This may be a read error, as it is one base from a much larger clone. V usage is TRBV20-1 and J usage is TRBJ1-2; D not resolved. CDR1 is DFQATT and CDR2 is SNEGSKA in the germline V gene (reference sequence). The CDR3 is made up of 12 amino acids. The CDR3 DNA reads TGCAGTGCTAGAGATGCTAACCATGGCTACACCTTC. Its translation: CSARDANHGYTF.

This clonotype was observed many times. This chain connects TRBV10-2 to TRBJ2-5, with D uncertain. This CDR3 is 13 amino acids long. Germline CDR1 WSHSY, CDR2 SAAADI. V lost 2 bases and J lost 5, with 9 bases in between. The CDR3 loop reads CASSERLWETQYF. DNA of the CDR3: TGCGCCAGCAGTGAGAGGCTTTGGGAGACCCAGTACTTC.

Ten or more counts support this clonotype. The rearrangement joins TRBV6-1 to TRBJ2-7; weak D call: TRBD2 (6 bases). Germline CDR1 MNHNS, CDR2 SASEGT. Deletions cut 1 base from V and 3 bases from J, with 16 bases between. This CDR3 region has 16 residues. The CDR3 nucleotides read TGTGCCAGCAGTGAAGTAATCGGGGAGGCCGGCTACGAGCAGTACTTC. Amino acids: CASSEVIGEAGYEQYF.

This clonotype was seen many times. The chain recombines TRBV7-2 with TRBJ1-1, with 9 bases that match TRBD1. Germline values: CDR1 SGHTA, CDR2 FQGNSA. This CDR3 has 14 residues. V shed 4 bases, J shed 3 bases, and the junction held 3 bases outside the gene matches. The CDR3 region is CASSSRDRDTEAFF. The CDR3, as DNA: TGTGCCAGCAGCTCGAGGGACAGGGACACTGAAGCTTTCTTT.

V is TRBV4-1 and J is TRBJ2-7; possible D gene TRBD2, 7 bases. Germline assignment: CDR1 MGHRA and CDR2 YSYEKL. V was pared by 1 base and J by 1 base, with 14 bases between. The CDR3 loop spans 16 amino acids. The CDR3 sequence is CASSQAPRGASYEQYF. CDR3 nucleotide sequence: TGCGCCAGCAGCCAAGCCCCCCGGGGGGCGTCCTACGAGCAGTACTTC.

This clonotype was observed many times. The V call is TRBV6-1, the J call TRBJ2-5, with 15 bases matching TRBD2. CDR1 is MNHNS, CDR2 SASEGT, per germline. V lost 5 bases, J lost 3 bases, and 10 bases stayed unmatched. The CDR3 loop spans 18 amino acids. CDR3 nucleotides: TGTGCCAGCAGTACCCGGACTAGCGGGAGGGAGAGAGAAGAGACCCAGTACTTC. It specifies CASSTRTSGREREETQYF.

This clonotype was seen repeatedly, ten times or more. The chain joins TRBV28 to TRBJ1-5; D gene ambiguous. There are 12 residues in the CDR3. The ends were cut back, 5 bases at V and 4 bases at J, with 6 bases in the middle. Germline loops: CDR1 MDHEN, CDR2 SYDVKM. As DNA, the CDR3 is TGTGCCAGCAGTCCTGTGAATCAGCCCCAGCATTTT. This sequence encodes CASSPVNQPQHF.

This clonotype was detected ten times or more. The genes are TRBV9 and TRBJ2-7; 7 bases match TRBD2. Losses at the gene ends were 0 bases for V and 2 bases for J; bases not matched to a gene: 8. The CDR3 runs 16 residues. Germline CDR1 and CDR2: SGDLS and YYNGEE. As DNA, the CDR3 is TGTGCCAGCAGCGTAGGCGGGTCGGGAGGTGCCTACGAGCAGTACTTC. Amino acids: CASSVGGSGGAYEQYF.

This clonotype was found many times. V usage is TRBV9 and J usage is TRBJ1-2, with TRBD1 as a possible D gene (6 bases). Between the trimmed V and J ends, which lost 3 bases and 8 bases, there was a span of 17 bases. CDR1 is SGDLS, CDR2 YYNGEE, per germline. The CDR3 spans 14 residues. The CDR3 is CASSEGRGRRGYTF. The DNA of the CDR3 is TGTGCCAGCAGCGAGGGGCGGGGGCGGAGAGGCTACACCTTC.

This clonotype was detected many times. The V and J genes are TRBV7-2 and TRBJ2-1; 7 nucleotides agree with TRBD1. The CDR3 is 14 amino acids. Per the germline V gene, CDR1 is SGHTA and CDR2 is FQGNSA. After removal of 4 bases from V and 5 bases from J, the junction contained 5 bases not matched to a gene. The CDR3 coding sequence is TGTGCCAGCAGCTCCAGGACAGGAAACAATGAGCAGTTCTTC. Protein: CASSSRTGNNEQFF.

This clonotype was seen more than once but under ten times. The V call is TRBV14, the J call TRBJ2-2; D remains ambiguous. The ends were cut back, 2 bases at V and 0 bases at J, with 7 bases in the middle. CDR1 and CDR2 from the germline V gene are SGHDN and FVKESK. The length of the CDR3 is 15 residues. As DNA, the CDR3 is TGTGCCAGCAGCCAAACACAGTCGAACACCGGGGAGCTGTTTTTT. Protein product: CASSQTQSNTGELFF.

This clonotype has just a few counts. The chain recombines TRBV4-2 with TRBJ2-2; D remains unclear. This CDR3 spans 14 amino acids. Germline V gene data show CDR1 as LGHNA and CDR2 as YNFKEQ. Between the trimmed V and J ends, which lost 3 bases and 0 bases, there was a span of 5 bases. The CDR3 DNA reads TGTGCCAGCAGCCATGGATCGAACACCGGGGAGCTGTTTTTT. This encodes CASSHGSNTGELFF.